This is a list of T cell receptor beta chains from one sample in a study of blood T cell repertoires in COVID-19. This table comes from immunoSEQ multiplex PCR, and its TCRdb copy is limited to in-frame clones, with some not included. The sample lists about 40,000 clones; about four fifths were seen once. The sample was peripheral blood. The source is a woman aged 55-69 years with acute or convalescent COVID-19. The CDR3 runs from the conserved cysteine through the conserved F or W. The D gene is left open where the match is weak. Not all rows give a size; the values are once, few, many and, for expanded clones, a class.

V,length,size,D,J,DNA,CDR3
TRBV7-3,14,.,.,TRBJ2-5,TGTGCCAGCAGCTTAAACGGGGGACGGGAGACCCAGTACTTC,CASSLNGGRETQYF
TRBV2,14,few,TRBD1,TRBJ2-7,TGTGCCAGCAGTGGGACAGGCATTTCCTACGAGCAGTACTTC,CASSGTGISYEQYF
TRBV5-8,14,few,.,TRBJ2-1,TGTGCCAGCAGCTTGGGTCAGGCCTTGAATGAGCAGTTCTTC,CASSLGQALNEQFF
TRBV28,16,few,TRBD1,TRBJ1-5,TGTGCCAGCAGCCCCGATAGGACAGGGAGCAATCAGCCCCAGCATTTT,CASSPDRTGSNQPQHF
TRBV19,15,few,.,TRBJ1-2,TGTGCCAGTAGTAAACCGGACGGGGCTAACTATGGCTACACCTTC,CASSKPDGANYGYTF
TRBV6-5,15,.,TRBD1,TRBJ1-5,TGTGCCAGCAGTTGGGGACAGGGGGTAAATCAGCCCCAGCATTTT,CASSWGQGVNQPQHF
TRBV12-3/TRBV12-4,13,.,.,TRBJ1-5,TGTGCCACCAATATGGGCGGCAATCAGCCCCAGCATTTT,CATNMGGNQPQHF
TRBV6-5,10,.,.,TRBJ2-7,TGTGCCAGCGGAGGGTACGAGCAGTACTTC,CASGGYEQYF
TRBV7-2,14,.,TRBD1,TRBJ1-5,TGTGCCAGCAGCTTCGGGACAGGGCCTCAGCCCCAGCATTTT,CASSFGTGPQPQHF
TRBV12-3/TRBV12-4,12,.,TRBD1,TRBJ1-1,TGTGCCAGCACCCCGGACAGGGGAGAAGCTTTCTTT,CASTPDRGEAFF
TRBV2,13,.,TRBD1,TRBJ1-1,TGTGCCAGCAGGGAAAGACAGGGGGGAACGTTGAGCTTT,CASRERQGGTLSF
TRBV5-1,13,.,TRBD2,TRBJ2-7,TGCGCCAGCAGCTCGGGAGGGGTAGGGGAGCAGTACTTC,CASSSGGVGEQYF
TRBV24-1,18,.,TRBD1,TRBJ1-2,TGTGCCACCAGTGGATCCCCAACCCCTGGGGACAGGGGGCGAGGCTACACCTTC,CATSGSPTPGDRGRGYTF
TRBV29-1,16,.,TRBD1,TRBJ1-2,TGCAGCGTAGGATTACAGGGGGCATACGTAAACTATGGCTACACCTTC,CSVGLQGAYVNYGYTF
TRBV3-1/TRBV3-2,16,.,TRBD2,TRBJ2-3,TGTGCCAGCAGCCAGCGAATAGCGGGGCCAACAGATACGCAGTATTTT,CASSQRIAGPTDTQYF
TRBV19,14,.,.,TRBJ1-1,TGTGCCAGTAGTTTCGGAGGGGCAAGCACTGAAGCTTTCTTT,CASSFGGASTEAFF
TRBV9,16,.,TRBD1,TRBJ2-7,TGTGCCAGCAGCGTAGGATCGACAGGGGGCCGACAGGAGCAGTACTTC,CASSVGSTGGRQEQYF
TRBV2,14,once,.,TRBJ1-2,TGTGCCAGCACCGTGGGGGGAGCTAACTATGGCTACACCTTC,CASTVGGANYGYTF
TRBV28,16,once,TRBD1,TRBJ1-5,TGTGCCAGCAGAATTTCGGGACAGGGGAACAATCAGCCCCAGCATTTT,CASRISGQGNNQPQHF
TRBV18,15,.,.,TRBJ1-4,TGTGCCAGCTCACCCCGGGACTCATCTAATGAAAAACTGTTTTTT,CASSPRDSSNEKLFF
TRBV6-5,14,.,TRBD1,TRBJ2-7,TGTGCCAGCAGTCAGGGACAGGGCCCCTACGAGCAGTACTTC,CASSQGQGPYEQYF
TRBV5-1,13,.,.,TRBJ2-5,TGCGCCAGCAGCTACCAGGGCCAAGAGACCCAGTACTTC,CASSYQGQETQYF
TRBV7-9,15,.,.,TRBJ2-2,TGTGCCAGCAGCAAAGAAGTACAGATCACCGGGGAGCTGTTTTTT,CASSKEVQITGELFF
TRBV19,13,.,.,TRBJ2-7,TGTGCCAGTAGTATAGACAGCGGAGGAGAGCAGTACTTC,CASSIDSGGEQYF
TRBV9,13,once,TRBD1,TRBJ2-7,TGTGCCAGCAGCGTAGGAGGGGGCCACGAGCAGTACTTC,CASSVGGGHEQYF
TRBV5-1,14,.,.,TRBJ2-5,TGCGCCAGCAGCTTGGGACAGCTCCAAGAGACCCAGTACTTC,CASSLGQLQETQYF
TRBV19,13,.,TRBD1,TRBJ2-2,TGTGCCAGTAGTGTCGACAGGGCCGGGGAGCTGTTTTTT,CASSVDRAGELFF
TRBV28,18,.,TRBD2,TRBJ2-3,TGTGCCAGCAGCTCCCTACTAGCGGGGGTAACTAGCACAGATACGCAGTATTTT,CASSSLLAGVTSTDTQYF
TRBV20-1,12,.,.,TRBJ2-5,TGCAGTGCTAGTGGGGGGCGAGAGACCCAGTACTTC,CSASGGRETQYF
TRBV28,16,.,.,TRBJ2-1,TGTGCCAGCAGCCAGTACGGGACTTATACTTACAATGAGCAGTTCTTC,CASSQYGTYTYNEQFF
TRBV3-1/TRBV3-2,14,.,.,TRBJ1-6,TGTGCCAGCAGCCTGAGGGGGACACGGTCACCCCTCCACTTT,CASSLRGTRSPLHF
TRBV28,16,.,TRBD2,TRBJ2-1,TGTGCCAGCAGTTTTTTTGTCCTAGCGGGGTACAATGAGCAGTTCTTC,CASSFFVLAGYNEQFF
TRBV27,15,.,.,TRBJ1-4,TGTGCCAGCAGTTCCGCCGGGGGGGCTTCTGAAAAACTGTTTTTT,CASSSAGGASEKLFF
TRBV28,15,.,TRBD1,TRBJ1-6,TGTGCCAGCAGTTCGGGACAGGTCCGGAATTCACCCCTCCACTTT,CASSSGQVRNSPLHF
TRBV5-1,17,.,TRBD2,TRBJ2-3,TGCGCCAGCAGCTTTTTGGGAAGCGGGGGGGCGATAGATACGCAGTATTTT,CASSFLGSGGAIDTQYF
TRBV30,15,once,TRBD1,TRBJ1-1,TGTGCCGGGTCACAGGGGGCGGCAGGTGTCACTGAAGCTTTCTTT,CAGSQGAAGVTEAFF
TRBV6-5,14,.,TRBD1,TRBJ2-3,TGTGCCAGCAGCCTAGACAGGGTGGCAGATACGCAGTATTTT,CASSLDRVADTQYF
TRBV2,16,.,.,TRBJ1-4,TGTGCCAGCTCTAACACGAGGCCTCCTTTTAATGAAAAACTGTTTTTT,CASSNTRPPFNEKLFF
TRBV7-9,15,.,TRBD2,TRBJ2-5,TGTGCCAGCAGCCCGAGCGGGGGGGCCGGGGAGACCCAGTACTTC,CASSPSGGAGETQYF
TRBV6-2/TRBV6-3,13,.,.,TRBJ2-7,TGTGCCAGCAGTTATTCAGTAACCTACGAGCAGTACTTC,CASSYSVTYEQYF
TRBV5-1,16,.,TRBD1,TRBJ2-5,TGCGCCAGCAGCTTCTCGACAGGGACCGAACAAGAGACCCAGTACTTC,CASSFSTGTEQETQYF
TRBV5-4,13,.,.,TRBJ2-3,TGTGCCAGCAGCTGGACGCCAGGGGATACGCAGTATTTT,CASSWTPGDTQYF
TRBV29-1,12,.,.,TRBJ1-1,TGCAGCGTTTTATCAGGAAACACTGAAGCTTTCTTT,CSVLSGNTEAFF
TRBV28,13,few,.,TRBJ1-1,TGTGCCAGCAGTACCCCAGGGAACACTGAAGCTTTCTTT,CASSTPGNTEAFF
TRBV3-1/TRBV3-2,14,.,TRBD2,TRBJ2-7,TGTGCCAGCAGCCAAGGCGGGGGCTCCTACGAGCAGTACTTC,CASSQGGGSYEQYF
TRBV6-1,14,.,.,TRBJ2-3,TGTGCCAGCAGTGAAGCCCGGGGCACAGATACGCAGTATTTT,CASSEARGTDTQYF
TRBV2,15,.,TRBD2,TRBJ2-1,TGTGCCAGCAGCGTAGCGGGCCTCTCCTACAATGAGCAGTTCTTC,CASSVAGLSYNEQFF
TRBV7-9,13,.,.,TRBJ1-3,TGTGCCTGCAGGACAGACTCTGGAAACACCATATATTTT,CACRTDSGNTIYF
TRBV12-5,16,once,TRBD2,TRBJ2-1,TGTGCTAGTGCCCCTCGGGGCGGGGGGGTTTACAATGAGCAGTTCTTC,CASAPRGGGVYNEQFF
TRBV19,15,.,TRBD2,TRBJ2-1,TGTGCCAGTAGTATGGATGGCGGGAGGTGGAATGAGCAGTTCTTC,CASSMDGGRWNEQFF
TRBV6-1,16,.,TRBD1,TRBJ1-1,TGTGCCAGCAGTAAAGGGGTGACAGGGGCCAACACTGAAGCTTTCTTT,CASSKGVTGANTEAFF
TRBV19,13,.,.,TRBJ1-6,TGTGCCAGTAGCAACAGGGTGAATTCACCCCTCCACTTT,CASSNRVNSPLHF
TRBV5-1,14,.,.,TRBJ1-2,TGCGCCAGCAGCTTGGGTGGGGGCGTCTATGGCTACACCTTC,CASSLGGGVYGYTF
TRBV24-1,16,once,.,TRBJ2-3,TGTGCCACCAGTGACTTGGGGGGCACCAGCACAGATACGCAGTATTTT,CATSDLGGTSTDTQYF
TRBV9,16,.,.,TRBJ1-6,TGTGCCAGCAGCGTAGGAGGGAGCTCCTATAATTCACCCCTCCACTTT,CASSVGGSSYNSPLHF
TRBV5-1,16,.,.,TRBJ1-2,TGCGCCAGCAGCGGGGGCTCAGGACACGTGTGGGATGGCTACACCTTC,CASSGGSGHVWDGYTF
TRBV7-9,14,.,.,TRBJ2-5,TGTGCCACAGGCCCCCCAGGGATCCAAGAGACCCAGTACTTC,CATGPPGIQETQYF
TRBV3-1/TRBV3-2,12,.,.,TRBJ2-4,TGTGCCAGCAGCCGCAGGGAGGACATTCAGTACTTC,CASSRREDIQYF
TRBV5-4,19,.,TRBD2,TRBJ2-5,TGTGCCAGCAGCCCCGGGGGTAGCGGGAGTTTAACGTACCAAGAGACCCAGTACTTC,CASSPGGSGSLTYQETQYF